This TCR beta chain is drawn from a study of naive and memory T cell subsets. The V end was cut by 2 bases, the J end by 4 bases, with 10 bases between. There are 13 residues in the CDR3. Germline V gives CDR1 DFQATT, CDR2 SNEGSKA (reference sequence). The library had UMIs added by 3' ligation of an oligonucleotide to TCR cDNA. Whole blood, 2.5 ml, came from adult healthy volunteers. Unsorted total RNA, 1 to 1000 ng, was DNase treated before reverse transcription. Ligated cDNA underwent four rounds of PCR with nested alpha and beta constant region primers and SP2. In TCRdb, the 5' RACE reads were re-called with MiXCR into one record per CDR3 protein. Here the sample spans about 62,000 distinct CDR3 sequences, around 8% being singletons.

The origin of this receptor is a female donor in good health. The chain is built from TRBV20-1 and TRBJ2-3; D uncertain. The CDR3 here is CSARLSGADTQYF. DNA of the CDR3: TGCAGTGCTAGACTATCAGGCGCAGATACGCAGTATTTT.